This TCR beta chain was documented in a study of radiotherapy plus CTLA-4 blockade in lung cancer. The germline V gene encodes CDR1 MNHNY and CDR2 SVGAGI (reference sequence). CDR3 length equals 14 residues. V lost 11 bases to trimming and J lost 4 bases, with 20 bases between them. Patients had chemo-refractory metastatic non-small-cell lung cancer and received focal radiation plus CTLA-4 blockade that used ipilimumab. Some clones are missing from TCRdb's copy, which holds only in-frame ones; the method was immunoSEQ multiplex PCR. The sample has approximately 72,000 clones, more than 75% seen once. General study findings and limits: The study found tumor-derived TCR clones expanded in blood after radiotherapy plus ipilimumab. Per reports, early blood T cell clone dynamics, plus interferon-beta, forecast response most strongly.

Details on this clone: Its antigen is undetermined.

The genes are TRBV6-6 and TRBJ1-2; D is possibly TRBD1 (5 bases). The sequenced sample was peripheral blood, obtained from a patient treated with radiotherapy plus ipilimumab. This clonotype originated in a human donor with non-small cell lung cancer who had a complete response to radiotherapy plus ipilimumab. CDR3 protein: CASREGQGFYGYTF. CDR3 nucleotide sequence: TGTGCCTCCCGGGAGGGGCAGGGTTTCTATGGCTACACCTTC.